This T cell receptor beta chain comes out of a study of CD8+ T cells in alopecia areata. Lesional scalp punch biopsies and peripheral blood were collected from alopecia areata patients. RNA, once extracted, was reverse transcribed into cDNA for use as the sequencing template. Clones were read by immunoSEQ multiplex PCR, and TCRdb kept only the in-frame ones, dropping some. This table holds about 15,000 clones, more than 50% found once. The sequencing sample was made of skin. This receptor was identified in a human donor with alopecia areata.

For the CDR3, the DNA is TGTGCCAGCAGAGAGCGCCAAGGTTACAATGAGCAGTTCTTC. Its translation: CASRERQGYNEQFF. V is TRBV6-1 and J is TRBJ2-1, with D unclear. The ends were cut back, 6 bases at V and 4 bases at J, with 13 bases in the middle. This CDR3 comprises 14 residues. In germline, CDR1 is MNHNS, CDR2 SASEGT.